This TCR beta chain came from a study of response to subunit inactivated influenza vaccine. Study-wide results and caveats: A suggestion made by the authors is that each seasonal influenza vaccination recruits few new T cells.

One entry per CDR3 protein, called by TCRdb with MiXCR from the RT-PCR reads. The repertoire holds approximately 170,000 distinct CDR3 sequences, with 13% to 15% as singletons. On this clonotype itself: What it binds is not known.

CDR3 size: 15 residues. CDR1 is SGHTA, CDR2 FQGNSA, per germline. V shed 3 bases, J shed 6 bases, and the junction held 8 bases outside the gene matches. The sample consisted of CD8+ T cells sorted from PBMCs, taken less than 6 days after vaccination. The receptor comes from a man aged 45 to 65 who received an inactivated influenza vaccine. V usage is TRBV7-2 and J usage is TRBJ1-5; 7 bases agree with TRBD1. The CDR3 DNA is TGTGCCAGCAGCTTTGAGGGGGCAGTAGGTCAGCCCCAGCATTTT. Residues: CASSFEGAVGQPQHF.